The entry that follows covers one T cell receptor beta chain sequence. This clonotype has a count of ten or more. Its cognate antigen has yet to be identified. Base quality data are lacking; no much larger clone is found one base away. TCR cDNA was made using 5'RACE template switching, a step that added a universal primer site and unique molecular identifiers. Priming of cDNA synthesis was performed from both the TCR alpha and TCR beta constant segments. Library amplification used two PCR steps, and the second PCR step added sample barcodes and sequencing adapters. Sequencing of libraries was performed on Illumina HiSeq 2500 (2x100 bp) or NovaSeq (2x150 bp). The authors processed their data as follows. Reads were demultiplexed and collapsed into UMI consensus sequences with MIGEC, and V(D)J alignment was performed with MiXCR. Using edgeR on replicate PBMC samples, clonotypes were called vaccine-responding if FDR was below 0.01 and the log2 fold change was above 5 up to day 15. Bulk clonotypes were assigned CD4 or CD8 identity according to which sequenced CD4 or CD8 repertoire held them at higher abundance. TCRdb redid the processing of the public reads, applying fastp at Q25 and MiXCR, and retained in-frame beta chains. Identical CDR3 protein sequences are pooled into one entry, listed with their most common genes and DNA. The V and J calls here are based on TCRdb, not the publication. The sample table shows just under 600,000 distinct CDR3 sequences, and roughly 14% are seen once. Over 12% of the sample comes from the top ten.

This specimen comes from a study of T cells after yellow fever vaccination (dated by TCRdb to about 2019). Looking at the study overall: Libraries from fractions with low cell numbers were prepared with the SMART-Seq v4 Ultra Low Input RNA kit. To follow T-cell clones before and after primary and booster YFV17D yellow fever vaccination, bulk TCR alpha and beta repertoires were sequenced over time. Two healthy male donors, one aged 18 to 30 and one aged 30 to 40 years, made up the cohort. Blood was collected at multiple timepoints before and after primary and secondary immunization, and bulk PBMC replicates and cell subsets were isolated.

Interpreted using the paper, the treatment or condition label stands for: live attenuated yellow fever vaccine strain. Two biological replicates of bulk PBMCs were collected at each blood-draw timepoint. A standard Ficoll-Paque protocol was used to isolate PBMCs from peripheral blood. TriZol was used to extract RNA from bulk PBMCs, from CD4 and CD8 fractions, and from dextramer-positive and dextramer-negative fractions. General conclusions and limits of the study: Compared with the primary T-cell response, the secondary T-cell response was weaker but faster, peaking on day 5 rather than day 15. Computational filtering was needed because FACS-sorted repertoires could contain abundant contaminating clonotypes from the bulk population. A small share of clonotypes occurred in both CD4 and CD8 compartments, likely arising from convergent recombination. Only a couple of donors were included in the study, so the extent to which the findings can be generalized is limited. Most clones expanded after primary vaccination (96% of CD4 and around 89% of CD8) were re-detected after the booster, suggesting that broad memory maintenance occurred.

Trimming leaves V shorter by 3 bases and J shorter by 8 bases, with the junction holding 7 bases beyond the gene matches. The germline V gene (reference sequence) yields DFQATT for CDR1 and SNEGSKA for CDR2. Spanning cysteine to phenylalanine, the CDR3 consists of 14 amino acids. The kept DNA is CDR3 alone, 42 bases in frame from the first base. Material: PBMCs, obtained on the day of the yellow fever booster vaccination. The rearrangement joined TRBV20-1 to TRBJ1-4, and 9 bases in between align with TRBD1. This TCR derives from a young man who received the YFV17D yellow fever vaccine. The encoded CDR3 is CSAREGQGGEKLFF. The DNA reads as follows: TGCAGTGCTAGGGAGGGACAGGGCGGGGAAAAACTGTTTTTT.